This TCR beta chain was found in a study of T cells in Graves' hyperthyroidism and ophthalmopathy. Study results and limitations: A model using 13 V-J features told ophthalmopathy apart from stable hyperthyroidism.

Ophthalmopathy patients had Clinical Activity Score at least 3, NOSPECS grade at least 4, duration under 3 months. TCR beta CDR3 region amplification was performed from RNA transcripts. TCR CDR3 regions were first amplified by RT-PCR with HTBI primers. One entry per CDR3 protein results from TCRdb running MiXCR on the multiplex PCR reads. Counted here are about 410,000 distinct CDR3 sequences, about 15% occurring once; the ten biggest clones make up around 13%. The CDR3 spans 12 residues. Per the germline V gene, CDR1 is SEHNR and CDR2 is FQNEAQ (reference sequence). Concerning this clonotype: Its antigen is as yet unknown. A much larger clone differs from this one at a single base, so this may be a read error.

The receptor was isolated from a young man with Graves' ophthalmopathy. The chain is built from TRBV7-9 and TRBJ1-1; possible D gene TRBD1, 6 bases. Material: blood. The CDR3, as DNA: TGTGTCAGCAGCCCAGGGGTGACTGAAGCTTTCTTT. It is translated as CVSSPGVTEAFF.